Listed below are T cell receptor beta chains from one sample, sequenced in a study of cytomegalovirus exposure and HLA in healthy donors. Method: immunoSEQ multiplex PCR; TCRdb's copy keeps in-frame clones and lacks some. The table lists approximately 150,000 clones, approximately 74% of them singletons. The sequenced sample consisted of PBMCs. The receptor source for this set is a woman aged 25-40 years in good health and CMV-seronegative. Each CDR3 is given with its conserved first and last residue.

CDR3 protein: CASSFWGENEQFF; V gene: TRBV7-3; J gene: TRBJ2-1
CDR3 protein: CASSQGTGLFYGYTF; V gene: TRBV4-3; J gene: TRBJ1-2
CDR3 protein: CAWSRGMNTEAFF; V gene: TRBV30; J gene: TRBJ1-1
CDR3 protein: CASRRSGNSPLHF; V gene: TRBV6-5; J gene: TRBJ1-6
CDR3 protein: CASSLGLLAGTYEQYF; V gene: TRBV27; J gene: TRBJ2-7
CDR3 protein: CASSLAGDSYNEQFF; V gene: TRBV5-4; J gene: TRBJ2-1
CDR3 protein: CASSPAGLAANEQFF; V gene: TRBV18; J gene: TRBJ2-1
CDR3 protein: CASSLMNGQGSTGELFF; V gene: TRBV28; J gene: TRBJ2-2
CDR3 protein: CASGLGTTRLGELFF; V gene: TRBV12-5; J gene: TRBJ2-2
CDR3 protein: CASRTGPGTSGSIYEQYF; V gene: TRBV7-2; J gene: TRBJ2-7
CDR3 protein: CASSFNPGTGTYNEQFF; V gene: TRBV7-2; J gene: TRBJ2-1
CDR3 protein: CASSLTGGDRNTEAFF; V gene: TRBV7-3; J gene: TRBJ1-1
CDR3 protein: CASSPLGTGYSPLHF; V gene: TRBV7-2; J gene: TRBJ1-6
CDR3 protein: CASSLSWQVGHEQYF; V gene: TRBV27; J gene: TRBJ2-7
CDR3 protein: CASSPRGGVTDTQYF; V gene: TRBV19; J gene: TRBJ2-3
CDR3 protein: CASSLPKLAYTQYF; V gene: TRBV28; J gene: TRBJ2-3
CDR3 protein: CASSLDGLASYEQYF; V gene: TRBV7-9; J gene: .
CDR3 protein: CASSEVSYEKLFF; V gene: TRBV6-1; J gene: TRBJ1-4
CDR3 protein: CASSHPQQETQYF; V gene: TRBV5-4; J gene: TRBJ2-5
CDR3 protein: CASSKRSGISYF; V gene: TRBV21-1; J gene: TRBJ2-5
CDR3 protein: CASSSGQGGADTQYF; V gene: TRBV6-6; J gene: TRBJ2-3
CDR3 protein: CASSLGDRDAGELFF; V gene: TRBV5-1; J gene: TRBJ2-2
CDR3 protein: CASTSEGTGKQKLFF; V gene: TRBV9; J gene: TRBJ1-4
CDR3 protein: CAWSGGQGGTEAFF; V gene: TRBV30; J gene: TRBJ1-1
CDR3 protein: CASRTGTGVYEQYF; V gene: TRBV28; J gene: TRBJ2-7
CDR3 protein: CASSLRGLNTEAFF; V gene: TRBV28; J gene: TRBJ1-1
CDR3 protein: CAISEKRDRQGDGYTF; V gene: TRBV10-3; J gene: TRBJ1-2
CDR3 protein: CASSPDRTQETQYF; V gene: TRBV18; J gene: TRBJ2-5
CDR3 protein: CASSAQGLYEQYF; V gene: TRBV2; J gene: .
CDR3 protein: CASSLVGEREFHEQYF; V gene: TRBV28; J gene: .
CDR3 protein: CASSPDSVKTQYF; V gene: TRBV14; J gene: TRBJ2-5
CDR3 protein: CASSSTSGTFNTQYF; V gene: TRBV5-1; J gene: TRBJ2-3
CDR3 protein: CASSRGLAGGWQFF; V gene: TRBV19; J gene: TRBJ2-1
CDR3 protein: CASSLGQGAGYGYTF; V gene: TRBV7-6; J gene: TRBJ1-2
CDR3 protein: CASSKDRIWTDTQYF; V gene: TRBV27; J gene: TRBJ2-3
CDR3 protein: CASSRPGDMNTEAFF; V gene: TRBV6-5; J gene: TRBJ1-1
CDR3 protein: CASSQIGQGSYEQYF; V gene: TRBV28; J gene: TRBJ2-7
CDR3 protein: CASSLGAADIEQFF; V gene: TRBV5-1; J gene: TRBJ2-1
CDR3 protein: CASSPRTSYEQYF; V gene: TRBV27; J gene: .
CDR3 protein: CASREGPSGDTQYF; V gene: TRBV2; J gene: TRBJ2-3
CDR3 protein: CSSSDWTDPSSYEQYF; V gene: TRBV7-9; J gene: TRBJ2-7
CDR3 protein: CASSEREKTQYF; V gene: TRBV2; J gene: TRBJ2-5
CDR3 protein: CASSLGPIIQGATYGYTF; V gene: TRBV7-2; J gene: TRBJ1-2
CDR3 protein: CASSAGPSSYEQYF; V gene: TRBV6-1; J gene: .
CDR3 protein: CASRLAGGVQETQYF; V gene: TRBV6-5; J gene: TRBJ2-5
CDR3 protein: CATRQLTSGGYNEQFF; V gene: TRBV10-2; J gene: TRBJ2-1
CDR3 protein: CASSLENSYNSPLHF; V gene: TRBV27; J gene: TRBJ1-6
CDR3 protein: CASSGQGDEQYF; V gene: TRBV27; J gene: TRBJ2-7
CDR3 protein: CASSERVRVGGQPQHF; V gene: TRBV6-1; J gene: TRBJ1-5
CDR3 protein: CASREPGLAPYEQYF; V gene: TRBV28; J gene: TRBJ2-7
CDR3 protein: CASSWDRAYEQYF; V gene: TRBV11-1; J gene: .
CDR3 protein: CSTTGYNEAFF; V gene: TRBV20-1; J gene: TRBJ1-1
CDR3 protein: CASSATRGEVPYEQYF; V gene: TRBV7-9; J gene: TRBJ2-7
CDR3 protein: CASSLYVRQGDTDTQYF; V gene: TRBV28; J gene: TRBJ2-3